This T cell receptor beta chain was sequenced during a study of molecular identifiers for immune sequencing clone quantification. TCRdb processed the PCR reads anew with MiXCR; each CDR3 protein has one entry. The table lists over 600,000 distinct CDR3 sequences, 20% of them singletons. This clonotype was picked up many times. This CDR3 has 12 residues. Trimming removed 3 bases from V and 5 bases from J, with 10 bases in between. Germline V gene sequence: CDR1 DFQATT, CDR2 SNEGSKA (reference sequence). The specimen was naive CD8+ T cells from blood, with Jurkat cell RNA spiked in. As for subset: FACS-sorted CD8+CD4-CCR7+CD45RA+ naive T cells. The chain uses TRBV20-1 and TRBJ2-5; tentatively, D is TRBD2 (5 bases). The TCR comes from a human donor in good health. Some libraries in this study had Jurkat cell RNA spiked in. CDR3 coding DNA: TGCAGTGCTAGTTTACTAGTCGAGACCCAGTACTTC. This translates into CSASLLVETQYF.